A single sample gave rise to the 23 T cell receptor beta chains below, sequenced in a study of blood T cell repertoires in COVID-19. Method: immunoSEQ multiplex PCR; TCRdb's copy keeps in-frame clones and lacks some. The sample contains nearly 80,000 clones, over 80% of which appear only once. Sequenced: peripheral blood. The source of these receptors is a man aged 50 to 59 with acute or convalescent COVID-19.

Here the CDR3 reads CASSFQTGHYGYTF. The CDR3 DNA reads as TGTGCCAGCAGCTTCCAGACAGGGCACTATGGCTACACCTTC. This chain links TRBV7-2 with TRBJ1-2; 7 bases line up with TRBD1. The CDR3 length is 14 residues. Germline V gene lookup returns CDR1 SGHTA and CDR2 FQGNSA. The V gene end was trimmed by 3 bases and the J gene end by 3 bases; junction bases not matched to a gene: 4.

The chain recombines TRBV14 with TRBJ1-2; D is ambiguous. The V gene lost 1 base and the J gene lost 4 bases, with 10 bases spanning the gap. Germline lookup yields CDR1 SGHDN and CDR2 FVKESK. The CDR3 sequence is 14 residues long. As DNA, the CDR3 is TGTGCCAGCAGCCAAGGTGCAGTGATCTATGGCTACACCTTC. Protein: CASSQGAVIYGYTF.

This sequence joins TRBV5-1 and TRBJ2-7, with a weak D call TRBD2 (7 bases). Germline V gene sequence: CDR1 SGHRS, CDR2 YFSETQ. The V end lost 0 bases, the J end lost 3 bases, and 16 bases lay between the germline ends. The CDR3 contains 16 residues. CDR3 sequence reads: CASSLGTAGANYEQYF. In nucleotides, the CDR3 is TGCGCCAGCAGCTTGGGGACGGCGGGGGCGAACTACGAGCAGTACTTC.

The chain couples TRBV4-3 to TRBJ2-1; 9 bases are shared with TRBD2. This CDR3 region has 16 residues. With 1 base clipped from V and 3 bases from J, the junction kept 4 bases outside the gene matches. Germline CDR1 reads LGHNA; CDR2 reads YSLEER. CDR3: CASSQAGTSLYNEQFF. The CDR3 DNA is TGCGCCAGCAGCCAAGCCGGGACTAGCCTCTACAATGAGCAGTTCTTC.

The chain carries TRBV9 and TRBJ1-1; D unresolved. Germline V lookup: CDR1 SGDLS, CDR2 YYNGEE. V was pared by 4 bases and J by 0 bases, with 7 bases between. CDR3 length: 13 residues. This CDR3 reads CASSLAMNTEAFF. The DNA of the CDR3 is TGTGCCAGCAGCCTAGCAATGAACACTGAAGCTTTCTTT.

V usage is TRBV12-5 and J usage is TRBJ2-1, with 12 bases identical to TRBD2. V gave up 4 bases and J gave up 7 bases; unmatched junction bases: 11. From germline, CDR1 is LGHNT and CDR2 FRNRAP. The CDR3 contains 17 residues. The CDR3 bases are TGTGCTAGTGGTTGGGGGGCTAGCGGGAGGGACGTTAATGAGCAGTTCTTC. Translating it yields CASGWGASGRDVNEQFF.

In this sample, this clone turned up once. The rearrangement uses TRBV3-1 (or the pseudogene TRBV3-2) and TRBJ2-7; possibly TRBD1 for D (6 bases). Germline V gives CDR1 LGHDT, CDR2 YNNKEL (reference sequence). The CDR3 has 14 residues. Trimming shortened V by 4 bases and J by 3 bases, and 13 bases separated the two germline ends. Written as DNA, the CDR3 is TGTGCCAGCAGCCCCCGGACAGCGAACTACGAGCAGTACTTC. Protein: CASSPRTANYEQYF.

The chain combines TRBV6-6 with TRBJ1-2; no clear D. CDR1 MNHNY and CDR2 SVGAGI come from the germline V gene (reference sequence). Trimming removed 5 bases from V and 4 bases from J, with 5 bases in between. The CDR3 is made up of 11 amino acids. The CDR3 region is CASSPRYGYTF. The CDR3 DNA reads TGTGCCAGCAGTCCCCGCTATGGCTACACCTTC.

This clone was detected only a few times. The chain uses TRBV6-2 or TRBV6-3 and TRBJ2-1, with D perhaps TRBD2 (6 bases). Germline CDR1 MNHEY, CDR2 SVGEGT. This CDR3 spans 16 amino acids. V lost 5 bases and J lost 0, with 14 bases in between. CDR3 region: CASSPGTGSSYNEQFF. The CDR3 region has the DNA TGTGCCAGCAGTCCCGGGACTGGAAGCTCCTACAATGAGCAGTTCTTC.

This clone was counted between two and nine times. V usage is TRBV5-6 and J usage is TRBJ2-5; D might be TRBD1 (6 bases). Trimming cost V 0 bases and J 4 bases, with 19 bases left between them. Germline V lookup: CDR1 SGHDT, CDR2 YYEEEE. CDR3 length: 17 amino acids. CDR3: CASSLELQGLRVETQYF. In DNA, the CDR3 is TGTGCCAGCAGCTTGGAGCTCCAGGGGCTCCGGGTAGAGACCCAGTACTTC.

The chain carries TRBV4-2 and TRBJ1-2, with 9 nucleotides matching TRBD1. Unmatched junction bases numbered 12, after V lost 4 bases and J lost 3 bases. This CDR3 has 17 residues. Germline V gene sequence: CDR1 LGHNA, CDR2 YNFKEQ. The CDR3 DNA reads as TGTGCCAGCAGCCCCATGCGGGTCAGGACAGGGGACTATGGCTACACCTTC. Protein: CASSPMRVRTGDYGYTF.

The J gene is TRBJ1-4, the V gene TRBV19, with 10 bases matching TRBD1. This CDR3 has 15 residues. Germline CDR1 LNHDA, CDR2 SQIVND (reference sequence). With V trimmed by 9 bases and J by 1 base, 5 bases remained unmatched. The CDR3 DNA is TGTGCCAGCGACAGGGGGCTCGGAACTAATGAAAAACTGTTTTTT. Translated, it gives CASDRGLGTNEKLFF.

This sequence joins TRBV5-1 and TRBJ1-5, with TRBD1 identical over 7 bases. The CDR3 sequence is 12 residues long. With V trimmed by 6 bases and J by 7 bases, 4 bases remained unmatched. Looked up from germline, CDR1 is SGHRS and CDR2 is YFSETQ. In DNA form, the CDR3 reads TGCGCCAGCAACAGGGGAGACCAGCCCCAGCATTTT. Its translation is CASNRGDQPQHF.

The CDR3 spells CASSAKRGQGYSPLHF. Here the CDR3 DNA reads TGTGCCAGCAGCGCAAAGAGAGGACAGGGATATTCACCCCTCCACTTT. The J gene is TRBJ1-6, the V gene TRBV5-4; 8 nucleotides line up with TRBD1. This CDR3 has 16 residues. The junction had 11 bases not matched to a gene; V was cut back by 4 bases and J by 8 bases. Germline CDR1 is SGHNT and CDR2 is YYREEE (reference sequence).

The CDR3, as DNA: TGTGCCAGCAGCCAAGAGGGCAGGGCCCAGTACTTC. This translates into CASSQEGRAQYF. The genes are TRBV14 and TRBJ2-5, with a weak D call TRBD1 (5 bases). Germline lookup yields CDR1 SGHDN and CDR2 FVKESK. This CDR3 is 12 amino acids long. V lost 0 bases to trimming and J lost 9 bases, with 8 bases between them.

The rearrangement links TRBV7-2 to TRBJ1-5; no reliable D call. The germline CDR1 and CDR2 sequences are SGHTA and FQGNSA. The CDR3 spans 15 residues. Deletions cut 2 bases from V and 6 bases from J, with 14 bases between. CDR3 protein: CASSLRLGVGQPQHF. Here the CDR3 DNA reads TGTGCCAGCAGCTTAAGGCTGGGAGTCGGTCAGCCCCAGCATTTT.

The CDR3 sequence is CASSIGSGGARQPQHF. The CDR3 DNA sequence: TGTGCCAGTAGTATAGGGTCGGGGGGCGCACGGCAGCCCCAGCATTTT. The V call is TRBV19, the J call TRBJ1-5, with D possibly TRBD1 on 6 matching bases. The V end lost 1 base, the J end lost 7 bases, and 17 bases lay between the germline ends. The CDR3 is made up of 16 amino acids. Germline V gene sequence: CDR1 LNHDA, CDR2 SQIVND (reference sequence).

The chain carries TRBV3-1 (or the pseudogene TRBV3-2) and TRBJ2-7, with D perhaps matching TRBD1 (5 bases). Germline V gives CDR1 LGHDT, CDR2 YNNKEL (reference sequence). The CDR3 contains 14 residues. Trimming left V 4 bases short and J 1 base short, with 11 bases between. CDR3 protein: CASSPFQGSYEQYF. The CDR3 DNA is TGTGCCAGCAGCCCGTTCCAGGGTTCCTACGAGCAGTACTTC.

The chain uses TRBV19 and TRBJ1-6, with 7 bases that match TRBD1. V trimming: 6 bases; J trimming: 7 bases; junction bases outside the gene matches: 6. CDR3 length: 14 residues. Germline CDR1 and CDR2: LNHDA and SQIVND (reference sequence). The CDR3 loop reads CASRGTDNNSPLHF. DNA of the CDR3: TGTGCCAGTAGGGGGACAGATAACAATTCACCCCTCCACTTT.

V is TRBV4-3 and J is TRBJ1-3; 7 nucleotides align to TRBD1. Germline V gives CDR1 LGHNA, CDR2 YSLEER. With 2 bases clipped from V and 4 bases from J, the junction kept 5 bases outside the gene matches. CDR3 length equals 15 residues. The CDR3 region has the DNA TGCGCCAGCAGCCAAACAGGGGTCGGGGGAAACACCATATATTTT. Amino acids: CASSQTGVGGNTIYF.

The chain joins TRBV7-3 to TRBJ2-2; D is ambiguous. CDR3 length: 12 amino acids. Per the germline V gene, CDR1 is SGHTA and CDR2 is FQGTGA. Trimming took off 2 bases at V and 6 bases at J, with 4 bases between the two ends. The CDR3 loop reads CASSLGPGELFF. CDR3 DNA: TGTGCCAGCAGCTTAGGGCCCGGGGAGCTGTTTTTT. The full variable domain, with the rest looked up from reference TRBV7-3 and TRBJ2-2, is GAGVSQTPSNKVTEKGKYVELRCDPISGHTALYWYRQSLGQGPEFLIYFQGTGAADDSGLPNDRFFAVRPEGSVSTLKIQRTERGDSAVYLCASSLGPGELFFGEGSRLTVL.

This clone was found once. The chain combines TRBV7-2 with TRBJ2-7; D uncertain. Per germline, CDR1 SGHTA and CDR2 FQGNSA. This CDR3 has 14 residues. V was clipped by 6 bases and J by 0 bases, with 12 bases between them. The CDR3 sequence: CASSFTPGSYEQYF. CDR3 coding DNA: TGTGCCAGCAGTTTCACCCCAGGCTCCTACGAGCAGTACTTC.

V gene TRBV19 combines with J gene TRBJ1-5; 7 bases agree with TRBD1. Per the germline V gene, CDR1 is LNHDA and CDR2 is SQIVND (reference sequence). The V segment lost 7 bases and the J segment 2 bases; nucleotides outside the gene matches: 2. This CDR3 region has 13 residues. CDR3 protein: CASKTGGNQPQHF. The CDR3 bases are TGTGCCAGTAAAACAGGGGGCAATCAGCCCCAGCATTTT.